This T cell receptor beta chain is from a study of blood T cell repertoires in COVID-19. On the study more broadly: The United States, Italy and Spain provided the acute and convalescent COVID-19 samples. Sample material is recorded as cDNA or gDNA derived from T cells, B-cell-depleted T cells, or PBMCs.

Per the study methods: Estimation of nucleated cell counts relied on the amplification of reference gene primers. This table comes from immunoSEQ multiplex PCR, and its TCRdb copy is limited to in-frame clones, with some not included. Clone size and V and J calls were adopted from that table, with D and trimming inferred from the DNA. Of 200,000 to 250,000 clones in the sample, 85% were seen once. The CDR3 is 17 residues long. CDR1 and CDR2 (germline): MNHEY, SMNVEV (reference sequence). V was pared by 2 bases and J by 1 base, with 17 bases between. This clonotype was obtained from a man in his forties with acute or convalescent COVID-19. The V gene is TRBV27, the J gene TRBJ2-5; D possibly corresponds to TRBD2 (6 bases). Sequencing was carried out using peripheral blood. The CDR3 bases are TGTGCCAGCAGTTTACGGGGGTTCAGGTTGAGCCAAGAGACCCAGTACTTC. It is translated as CASSLRGFRLSQETQYF.